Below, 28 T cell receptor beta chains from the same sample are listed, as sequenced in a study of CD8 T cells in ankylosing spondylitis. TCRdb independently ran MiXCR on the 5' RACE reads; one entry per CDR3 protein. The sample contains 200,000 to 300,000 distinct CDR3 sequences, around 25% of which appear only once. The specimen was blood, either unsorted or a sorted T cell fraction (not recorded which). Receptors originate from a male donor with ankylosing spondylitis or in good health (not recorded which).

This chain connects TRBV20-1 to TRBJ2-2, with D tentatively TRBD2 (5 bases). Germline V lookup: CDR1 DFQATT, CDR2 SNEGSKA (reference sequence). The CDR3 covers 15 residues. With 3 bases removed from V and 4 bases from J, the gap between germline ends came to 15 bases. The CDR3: CSARRSREGTGELFF. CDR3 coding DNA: TGCAGTGCTAGGAGGTCCAGAGAGGGCACCGGGGAGCTGTTTTTT.

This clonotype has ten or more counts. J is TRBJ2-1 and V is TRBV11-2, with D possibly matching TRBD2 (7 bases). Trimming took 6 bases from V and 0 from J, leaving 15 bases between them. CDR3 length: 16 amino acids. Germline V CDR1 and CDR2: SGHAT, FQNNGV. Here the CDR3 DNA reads TGTGCCAGCAGTTCGTTGGGGGGGGCCTCCTACAATGAGCAGTTCTTC. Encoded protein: CASSSLGGASYNEQFF.

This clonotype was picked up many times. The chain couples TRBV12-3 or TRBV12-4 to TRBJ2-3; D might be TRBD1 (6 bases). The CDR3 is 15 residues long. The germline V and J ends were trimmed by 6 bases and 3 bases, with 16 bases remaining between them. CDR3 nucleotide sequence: TGTGCCAGCAGACTCCAGGGGTGGGGGACAGATACGCAGTATTTT. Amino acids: CASRLQGWGTDTQYF.

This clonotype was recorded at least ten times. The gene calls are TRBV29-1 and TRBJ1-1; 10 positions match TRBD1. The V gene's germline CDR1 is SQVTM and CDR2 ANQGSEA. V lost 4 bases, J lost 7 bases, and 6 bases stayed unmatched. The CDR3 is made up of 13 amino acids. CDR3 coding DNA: TGCAGCGTTGCAGGGACAGGGGCGGGTGAAGCTTTCTTT. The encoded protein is CSVAGTGAGEAFF.

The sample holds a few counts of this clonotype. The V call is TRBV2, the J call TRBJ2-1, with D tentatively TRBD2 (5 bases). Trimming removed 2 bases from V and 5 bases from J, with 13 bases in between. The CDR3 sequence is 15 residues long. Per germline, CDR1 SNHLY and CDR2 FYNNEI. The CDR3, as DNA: TGTGCCAGCAGTGAACGGGATCCTAGAAACAATGAGCAGTTCTTC. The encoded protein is CASSERDPRNNEQFF.

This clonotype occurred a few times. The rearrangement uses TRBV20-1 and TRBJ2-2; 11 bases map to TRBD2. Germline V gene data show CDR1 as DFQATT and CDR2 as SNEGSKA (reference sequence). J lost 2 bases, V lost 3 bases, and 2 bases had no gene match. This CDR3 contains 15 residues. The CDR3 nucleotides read TGCAGTGCTAGGGGACTAGCGGTTAACACCGGGGAGCTGTTTTTT. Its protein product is CSARGLAVNTGELFF.

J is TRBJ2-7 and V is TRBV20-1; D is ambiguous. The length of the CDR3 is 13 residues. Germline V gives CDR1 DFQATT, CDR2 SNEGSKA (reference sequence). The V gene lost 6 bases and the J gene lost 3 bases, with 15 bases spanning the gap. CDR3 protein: CSATHPVYYEQYF. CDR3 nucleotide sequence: TGCAGTGCCACACACCCGGTGTACTACGAGCAGTACTTC.

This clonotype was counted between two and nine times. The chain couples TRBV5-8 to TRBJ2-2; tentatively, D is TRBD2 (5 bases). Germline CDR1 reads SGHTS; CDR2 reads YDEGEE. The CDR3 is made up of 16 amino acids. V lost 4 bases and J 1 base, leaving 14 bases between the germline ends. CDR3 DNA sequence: TGTGCCAGCAGCCCCGGACTGGCCCTGAACACCGGGGAGCTGTTTTTT. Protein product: CASSPGLALNTGELFF. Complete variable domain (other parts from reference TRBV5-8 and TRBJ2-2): EAGVTQSPTHLIKTRGQQATLRCSPISGHTSVYWYQQALGLGLQFLLWYDEGEERNRGNFPPRFSGRQFPNYSSELNVNALELEDSALYLCASSPGLALNTGELFFGEGSRLTVL.

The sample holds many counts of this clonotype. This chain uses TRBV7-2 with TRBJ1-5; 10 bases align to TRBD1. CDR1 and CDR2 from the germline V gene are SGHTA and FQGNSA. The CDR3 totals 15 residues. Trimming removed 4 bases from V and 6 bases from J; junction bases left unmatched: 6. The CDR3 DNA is TGTGCCAGCAGCTCCCAGACAGGGGGCGGTCAGCCCCAGCATTTT. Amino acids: CASSSQTGGGQPQHF.

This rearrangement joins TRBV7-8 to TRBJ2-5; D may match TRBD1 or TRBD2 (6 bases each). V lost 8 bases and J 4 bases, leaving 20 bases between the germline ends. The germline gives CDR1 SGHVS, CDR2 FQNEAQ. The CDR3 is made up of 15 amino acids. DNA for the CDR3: TGTGCCAGCCGAGACAGAGGGGGGCGAAGAGAGACCCAGTACTTC. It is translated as CASRDRGGRRETQYF.

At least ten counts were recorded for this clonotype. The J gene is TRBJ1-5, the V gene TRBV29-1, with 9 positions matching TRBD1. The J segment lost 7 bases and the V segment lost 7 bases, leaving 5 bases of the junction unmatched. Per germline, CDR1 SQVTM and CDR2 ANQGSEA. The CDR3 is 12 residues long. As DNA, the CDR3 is TGCAGCGCCGGACAGGGGAACCAGCCCCAGCATTTT. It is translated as CSAGQGNQPQHF.

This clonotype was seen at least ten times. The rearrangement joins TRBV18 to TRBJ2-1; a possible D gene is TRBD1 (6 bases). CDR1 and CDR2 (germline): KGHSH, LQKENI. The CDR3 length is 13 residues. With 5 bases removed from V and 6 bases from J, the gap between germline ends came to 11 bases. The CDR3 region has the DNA TGTGCCAGCTCAACGGACAGAGCCAATGAGCAGTTCTTC. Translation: CASSTDRANEQFF.

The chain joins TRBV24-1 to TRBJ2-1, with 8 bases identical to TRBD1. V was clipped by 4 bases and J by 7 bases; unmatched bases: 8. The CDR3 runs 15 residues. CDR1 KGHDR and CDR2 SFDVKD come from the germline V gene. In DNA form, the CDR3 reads TGTGCCACCAGTGACCCGTCGCAGGGGGCGAATGAGCAGTTCTTC. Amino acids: CATSDPSQGANEQFF.

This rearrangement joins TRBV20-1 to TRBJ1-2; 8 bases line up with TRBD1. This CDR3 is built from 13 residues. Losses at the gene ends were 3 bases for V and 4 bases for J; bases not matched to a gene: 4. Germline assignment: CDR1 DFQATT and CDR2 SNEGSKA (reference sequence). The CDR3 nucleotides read TGCAGTGCTAGGGACAGGGAGGGCTATGGCTACACCTTC. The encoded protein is CSARDREGYGYTF.

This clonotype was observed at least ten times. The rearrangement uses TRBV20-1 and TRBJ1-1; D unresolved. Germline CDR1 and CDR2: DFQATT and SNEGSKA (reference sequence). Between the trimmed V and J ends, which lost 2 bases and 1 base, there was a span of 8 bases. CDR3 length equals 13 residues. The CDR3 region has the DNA TGCAGTGCTAGATCTTTGAGGAACACTGAAGCTTTCTTT. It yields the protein CSARSLRNTEAFF.

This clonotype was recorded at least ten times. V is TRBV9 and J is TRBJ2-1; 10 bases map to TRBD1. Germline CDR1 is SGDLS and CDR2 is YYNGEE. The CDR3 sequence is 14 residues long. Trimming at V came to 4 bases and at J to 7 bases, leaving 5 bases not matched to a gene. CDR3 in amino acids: CASSPRDRGNEQFF. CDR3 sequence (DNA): TGTGCCAGCAGCCCCCGGGACAGGGGAAATGAGCAGTTCTTC.

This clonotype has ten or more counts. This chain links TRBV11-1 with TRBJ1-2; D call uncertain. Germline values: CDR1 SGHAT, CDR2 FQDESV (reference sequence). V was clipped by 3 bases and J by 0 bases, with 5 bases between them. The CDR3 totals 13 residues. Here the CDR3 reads CASSLVPNYGYTF. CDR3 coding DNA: TGTGCCAGCAGCTTGGTCCCTAACTATGGCTACACCTTC.

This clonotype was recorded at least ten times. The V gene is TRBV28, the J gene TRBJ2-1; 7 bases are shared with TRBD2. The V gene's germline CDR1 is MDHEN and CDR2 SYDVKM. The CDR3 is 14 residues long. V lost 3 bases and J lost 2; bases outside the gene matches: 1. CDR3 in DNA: TGTGCCAGCAGTTTGGGGGGGGCCTACAATGAGCAGTTCTTC. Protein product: CASSLGGAYNEQFF.

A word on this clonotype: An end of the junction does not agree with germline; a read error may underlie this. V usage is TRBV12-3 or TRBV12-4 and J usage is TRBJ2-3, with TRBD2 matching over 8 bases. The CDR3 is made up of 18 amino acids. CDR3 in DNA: TGTACCAGCAGTTTAGGGATTCGAACTAGCGGAAGCACAGATACGCAGTATTTT. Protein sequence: CTSSLGIRTSGSTDTQYF.

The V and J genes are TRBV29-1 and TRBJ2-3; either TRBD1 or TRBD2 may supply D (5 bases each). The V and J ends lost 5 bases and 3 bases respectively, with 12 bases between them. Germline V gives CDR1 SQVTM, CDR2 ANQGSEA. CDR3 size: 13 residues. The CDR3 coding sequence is TGCAGCGTTCGGCAGGGAGTGACAGATACGCAGTATTTT. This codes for CSVRQGVTDTQYF.

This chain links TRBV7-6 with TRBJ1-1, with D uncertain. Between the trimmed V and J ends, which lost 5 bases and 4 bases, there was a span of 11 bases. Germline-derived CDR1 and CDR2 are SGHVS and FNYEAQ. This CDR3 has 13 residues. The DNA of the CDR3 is TGTGCCAGCAGCAGCCGGGTTGGCACTGAAGCTTTCTTT. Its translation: CASSSRVGTEAFF.

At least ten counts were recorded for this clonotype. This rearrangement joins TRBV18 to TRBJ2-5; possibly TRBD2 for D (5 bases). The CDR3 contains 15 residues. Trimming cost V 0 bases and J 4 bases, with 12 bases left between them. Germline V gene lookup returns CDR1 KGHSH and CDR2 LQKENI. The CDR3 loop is CASSPPGGSGETQYF. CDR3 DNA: TGTGCCAGCTCACCACCTGGCGGGTCGGGAGAGACCCAGTACTTC.

The CDR3 DNA sequence: TGCGCCAGCAGGGACTACACCAATGAGCAGTTCTTC. The encoded protein is CASRDYTNEQFF. The chain couples TRBV5-1 to TRBJ2-1; D is perhaps TRBD2 (6 bases). From germline, CDR1 is SGHRS and CDR2 YFSETQ. CDR3 length equals 12 residues. Between the trimmed V and J ends, which lost 5 bases and 6 bases, there was a span of 9 bases.

The CDR3 region is CSVEVGQGRMV. The CDR3 DNA reads TGCAGCGTTGAAGTTGGACAGGGGCGCATGGTG. This chain links TRBV29-1 with TRBJ2-7, with TRBD1 matching over 9 bases. The CDR3 is made up of 11 amino acids. CDR1 is SQVTM, CDR2 ANQGSEA, per germline.

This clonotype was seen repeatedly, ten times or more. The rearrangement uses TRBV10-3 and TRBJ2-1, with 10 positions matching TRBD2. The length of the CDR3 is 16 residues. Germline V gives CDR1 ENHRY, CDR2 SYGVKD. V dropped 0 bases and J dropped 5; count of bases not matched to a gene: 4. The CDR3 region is CAISESKAGGDNEQFF. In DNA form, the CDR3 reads TGTGCCATCAGTGAGTCGAAAGCGGGGGGGGACAATGAGCAGTTCTTC.

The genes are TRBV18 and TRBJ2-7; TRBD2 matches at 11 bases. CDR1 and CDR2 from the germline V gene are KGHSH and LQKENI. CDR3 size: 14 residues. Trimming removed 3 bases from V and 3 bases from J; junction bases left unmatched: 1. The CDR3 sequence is CASSPLAGGYEQYF. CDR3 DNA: TGTGCCAGCTCACCCCTAGCGGGGGGCTACGAGCAGTACTTC. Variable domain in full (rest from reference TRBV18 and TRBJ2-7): NAGVMQNPRHLVRRRGQEARLRCSPMKGHSHVYWYRQLPEEGLKFMVYLQKENIIDESGMPKERFSAEFPKEGPSILRIQQVVRGDSAAYFCASSPLAGGYEQYFGPGTRLTVT.

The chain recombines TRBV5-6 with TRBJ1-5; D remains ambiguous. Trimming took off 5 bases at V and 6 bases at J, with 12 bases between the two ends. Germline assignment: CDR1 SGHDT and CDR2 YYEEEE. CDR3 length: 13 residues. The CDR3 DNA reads TGTGCCAGCAGATCGGATATCCGTCAGCCCCAGCATTTT. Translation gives CASRSDIRQPQHF.

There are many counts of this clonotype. The CDR3 DNA is TGCAGTGCCAGCGAAGATAGCAATCAGCCCCAGCATTTT. Translation: CSASEDSNQPQHF. This chain links TRBV20-1 with TRBJ1-5, with D unclear. With 6 bases removed from V and 0 bases from J, the gap between germline ends came to 9 bases. Germline V lookup: CDR1 DFQATT, CDR2 SNEGSKA (reference sequence). The CDR3 loop spans 13 amino acids.